This T cell receptor beta chain is drawn from a study of blood T cells in healthy people across ages. Study-wide background: There was about one barcoded beta molecule captured by template switching per two T cells.

This CDR3 contains 16 residues. Germline lookup yields CDR1 SGHTA and CDR2 FQGNSA. Trimming took off 0 bases at V and 6 bases at J, with 15 bases between the two ends. Donors gave around 10 milliliters of peripheral blood apiece. With each sample, at least 5 micrograms of total RNA were extracted. Alongside a J-beta primer mix, a sample-barcoded 5' primer served in a second PCR lasting 7 to 11 cycles. Each cDNA molecule carried a tag from a template-switch adaptor that contained 12 random nucleotides. TCRdb processed the 5' RACE reads anew with MiXCR; each CDR3 protein has one entry. This table holds roughly 680,000 distinct CDR3 sequences, more than 45% found once.

The sample comprised blood. This TCR was recovered from a woman older than 75 in good health. The rearrangement uses TRBV7-2 and TRBJ2-4; a possible D gene is TRBD2 (5 bases). The CDR3 sequence is CASSLASLGRLNIQYF. In nucleotides, the CDR3 is TGTGCCAGCAGCTTAGCCTCCCTGGGGAGACTAAACATTCAGTACTTC.